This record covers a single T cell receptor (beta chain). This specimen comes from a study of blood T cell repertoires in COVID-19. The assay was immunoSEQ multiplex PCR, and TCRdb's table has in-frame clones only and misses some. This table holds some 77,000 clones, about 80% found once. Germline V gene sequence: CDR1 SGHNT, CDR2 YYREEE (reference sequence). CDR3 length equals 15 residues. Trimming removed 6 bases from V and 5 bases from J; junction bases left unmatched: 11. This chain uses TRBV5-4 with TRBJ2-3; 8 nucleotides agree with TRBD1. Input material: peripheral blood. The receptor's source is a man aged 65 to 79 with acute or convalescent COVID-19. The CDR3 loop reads CASTWAGGEKDTQYF. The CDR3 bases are TGTGCCAGCACCTGGGCAGGGGGCGAGAAAGATACGCAGTATTTT.